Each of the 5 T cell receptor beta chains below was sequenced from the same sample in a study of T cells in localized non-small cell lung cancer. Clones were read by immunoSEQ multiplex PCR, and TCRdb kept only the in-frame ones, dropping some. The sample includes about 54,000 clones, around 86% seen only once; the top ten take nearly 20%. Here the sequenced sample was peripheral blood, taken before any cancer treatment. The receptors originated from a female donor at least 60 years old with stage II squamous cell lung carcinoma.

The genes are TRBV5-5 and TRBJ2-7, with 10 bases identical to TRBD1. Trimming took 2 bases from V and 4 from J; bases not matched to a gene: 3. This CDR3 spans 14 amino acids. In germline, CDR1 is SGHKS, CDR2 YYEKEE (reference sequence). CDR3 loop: CASSFRQGAYEQYF. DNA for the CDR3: TGTGCCAGCAGCTTCCGACAGGGGGCGTACGAGCAGTACTTC.

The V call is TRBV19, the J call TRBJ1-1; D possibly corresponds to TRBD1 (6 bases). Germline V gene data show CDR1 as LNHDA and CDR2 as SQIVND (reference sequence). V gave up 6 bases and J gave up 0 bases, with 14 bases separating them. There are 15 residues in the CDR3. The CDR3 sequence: CASRVGGYMNTEAFF. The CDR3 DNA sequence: TGTGCCAGTAGAGTAGGGGGGTATATGAACACTGAAGCTTTCTTT.

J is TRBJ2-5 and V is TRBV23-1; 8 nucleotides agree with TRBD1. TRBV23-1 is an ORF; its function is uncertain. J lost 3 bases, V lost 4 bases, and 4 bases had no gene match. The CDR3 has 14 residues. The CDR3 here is CASSRWTGKETQYF. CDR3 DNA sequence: TGCGCCAGCAGTCGGTGGACAGGGAAAGAGACCCAGTACTTC.

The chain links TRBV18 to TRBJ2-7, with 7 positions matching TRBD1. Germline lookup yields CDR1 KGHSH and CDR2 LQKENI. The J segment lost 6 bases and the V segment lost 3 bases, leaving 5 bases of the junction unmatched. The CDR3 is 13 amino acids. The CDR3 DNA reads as TGTGCCAGCTCACCGGGAGACAGGGTCGAGCAGTACTTC. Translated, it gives CASSPGDRVEQYF.

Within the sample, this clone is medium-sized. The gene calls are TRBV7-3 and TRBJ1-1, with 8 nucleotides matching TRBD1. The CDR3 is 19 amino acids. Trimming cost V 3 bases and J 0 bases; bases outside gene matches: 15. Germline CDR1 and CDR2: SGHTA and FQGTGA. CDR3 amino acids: CASSFTVDRDTLMNTEAFF. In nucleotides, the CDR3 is TGTGCCAGCAGCTTTACCGTGGACAGGGATACTCTCATGAACACTGAAGCTTTCTTT.